This T cell receptor beta chain derives from a study of cytomegalovirus exposure and HLA in healthy donors. Study conclusions and caveats: Across HLA loci, a later analysis found differing TCR association rates, with DRB1 most and HLA-C fewest. Later on, an analysis found that several of the most significant clusters appeared to be linked to common viral pathogens, which included parvovirus B19. Data from an earlier analysis indicated that most TCR beta V segments were productive either about 87% or about 30% of the time.

Details on this clone: Its antigen is still unknown.

CDR1 and CDR2 (germline): MDHEN, SYDVKM. V gave up 4 bases and J gave up 4 bases; unmatched junction bases: 9. This CDR3 comprises 16 residues. The PCR made use of 60 Vbeta and 13 Jbeta primers. TCRdb's copy holds only in-frame clones and misses some; the assay was immunoSEQ multiplex PCR. The sample shows approximately 150,000 clones, 70% to 80% of them seen only once. The specimen sequenced was PBMCs. The V gene is TRBV28, the J gene TRBJ1-2; 10 nucleotides agree with TRBD1. This receptor was obtained from a man aged 40-55 years in good health and CMV-seronegative. In DNA form, the CDR3 reads TGTGCCAGCAGTTCCGGGACAGGGGATAATTTCTATGGCTACACCTTC. Encoded protein: CASSSGTGDNFYGYTF.